This TCR beta chain was captured by sequencing in a study of T cells in Graves' hyperthyroidism and ophthalmopathy. In this sample, this clonotype turned up many times. Germline CDR1 KGHDR, CDR2 SFDVKD. The CDR3 runs 14 residues. Trimming took 4 bases from V and 4 from J; bases not matched to a gene: 5. TCR beta CDR3 sequences were amplified from RNA transcripts. With the HTBI primer set, the TCR CDR3 went through a first round of RT-PCR. One entry per CDR3 protein results from TCRdb running MiXCR on the multiplex PCR reads. The data show about 540,000 distinct CDR3 sequences, with around 45% seen just once and approximately 8.2% held by the top ten.

This TCR derives from a woman between 18 and 30 years old with Graves' hyperthyroidism. The chain has TRBV24-1 and TRBJ1-2; 7 bases line up with TRBD1. The sample comprised peripheral blood or thyroid tissue (not recorded which). The CDR3 loop reads CATSDPGGVYGYTF. The CDR3 DNA sequence: TGTGCCACCAGTGACCCAGGGGGTGTCTATGGCTACACCTTC.